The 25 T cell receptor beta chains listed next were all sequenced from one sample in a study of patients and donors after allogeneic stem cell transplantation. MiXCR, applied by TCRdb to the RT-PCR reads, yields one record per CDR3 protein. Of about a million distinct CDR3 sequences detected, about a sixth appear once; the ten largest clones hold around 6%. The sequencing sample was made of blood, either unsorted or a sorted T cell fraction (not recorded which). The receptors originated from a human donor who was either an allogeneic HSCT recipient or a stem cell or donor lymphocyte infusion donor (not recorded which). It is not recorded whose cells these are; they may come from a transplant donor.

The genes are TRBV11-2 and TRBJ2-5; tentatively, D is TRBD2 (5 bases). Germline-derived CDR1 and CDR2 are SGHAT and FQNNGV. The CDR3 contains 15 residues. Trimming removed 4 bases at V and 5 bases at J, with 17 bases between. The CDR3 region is CASSSRTARRETQYF. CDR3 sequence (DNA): TGTGCCAGCAGCTCTAGGACTGCACGGAGGGAGACCCAGTACTTC. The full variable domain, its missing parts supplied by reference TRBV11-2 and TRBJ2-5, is EAGVAQSPRYKIIEKRQSVAFWCNPISGHATLYWYQQILGQGPKLLIQFQNNGVVDDSQLPKDRFSAERLKGVDSTLKIQPAKLEDSAVYLCASSSRTARRETQYFGPGTRLLVL.

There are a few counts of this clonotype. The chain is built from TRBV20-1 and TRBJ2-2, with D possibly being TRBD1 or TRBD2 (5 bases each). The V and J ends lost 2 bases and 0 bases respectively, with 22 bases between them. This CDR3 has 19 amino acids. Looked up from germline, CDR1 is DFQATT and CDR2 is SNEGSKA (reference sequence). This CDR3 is CSARPPLGERYANTGELFF. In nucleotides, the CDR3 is TGCAGTGCTAGACCTCCACTGGGGGAGCGATACGCGAACACCGGGGAGCTGTTTTTT.

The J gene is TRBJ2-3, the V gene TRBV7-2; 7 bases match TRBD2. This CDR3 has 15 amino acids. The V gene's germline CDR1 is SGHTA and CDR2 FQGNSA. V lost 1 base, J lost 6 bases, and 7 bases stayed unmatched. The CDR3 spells CASSLVGLAVDTQYF. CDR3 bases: TGTGCCAGCAGCTTAGTAGGTCTAGCGGTCGATACGCAGTATTTT.

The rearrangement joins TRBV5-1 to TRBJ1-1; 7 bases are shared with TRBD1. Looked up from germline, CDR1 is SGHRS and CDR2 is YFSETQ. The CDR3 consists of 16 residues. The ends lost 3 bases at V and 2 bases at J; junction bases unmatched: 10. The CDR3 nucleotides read TGCGCCAGCAGCTCTACCGGGACAGCCAGTAACACTGAAGCTTTCTTT. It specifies CASSSTGTASNTEAFF.

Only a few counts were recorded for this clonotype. CDR3 nucleotide sequence: TGTGCCAGCAGCCGATCCAGCCCGACGGGTGAAGCTTTCTTT. Residues: CASSRSSPTGEAFF. The V and J genes are TRBV6-1 and TRBJ1-1; unclear D gene. Germline V CDR1 and CDR2: MNHNS, SASEGT. The V and J ends lost 6 bases and 7 bases respectively, with 18 bases between them. This CDR3 spans 14 amino acids.

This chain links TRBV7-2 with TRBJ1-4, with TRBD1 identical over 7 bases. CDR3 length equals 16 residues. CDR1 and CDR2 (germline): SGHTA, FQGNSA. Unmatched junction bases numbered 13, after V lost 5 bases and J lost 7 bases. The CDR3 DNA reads TGTGCCAGCAGCGCCGACAGGGCAACGCGTGGTGAAAAACTGTTTTTT. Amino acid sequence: CASSADRATRGEKLFF.

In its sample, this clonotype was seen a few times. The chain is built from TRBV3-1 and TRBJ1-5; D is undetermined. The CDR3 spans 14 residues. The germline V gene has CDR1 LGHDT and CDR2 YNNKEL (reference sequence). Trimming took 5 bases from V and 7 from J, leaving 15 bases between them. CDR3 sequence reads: CASSKGTVMQPQHF. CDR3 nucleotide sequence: TGTGCCAGCAGCAAAGGCACGGTTATGCAGCCCCAGCATTTT.

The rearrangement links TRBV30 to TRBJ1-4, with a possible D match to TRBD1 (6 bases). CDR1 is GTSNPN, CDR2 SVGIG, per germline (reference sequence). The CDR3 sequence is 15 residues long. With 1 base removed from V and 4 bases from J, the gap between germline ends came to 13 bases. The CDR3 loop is CAWSGFGQSNEKLFF. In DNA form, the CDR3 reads TGTGCCTGGAGTGGTTTCGGACAGAGTAATGAAAAACTGTTTTTT.

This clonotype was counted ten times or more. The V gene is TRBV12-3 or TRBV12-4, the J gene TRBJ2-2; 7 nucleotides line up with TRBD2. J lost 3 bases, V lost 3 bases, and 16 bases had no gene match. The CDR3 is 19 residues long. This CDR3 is CASSFIFNPGGGYTGELFF. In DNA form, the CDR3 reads TGTGCCAGCAGTTTTATATTTAATCCGGGCGGGGGATACACCGGGGAGCTGTTTTTT.

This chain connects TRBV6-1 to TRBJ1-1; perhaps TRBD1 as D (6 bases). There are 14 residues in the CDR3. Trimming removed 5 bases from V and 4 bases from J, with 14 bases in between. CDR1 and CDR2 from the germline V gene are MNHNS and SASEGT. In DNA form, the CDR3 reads TGTGCCAGCAGTAGAACACAGGGTAGCACTGAAGCTTTCTTT. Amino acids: CASSRTQGSTEAFF.

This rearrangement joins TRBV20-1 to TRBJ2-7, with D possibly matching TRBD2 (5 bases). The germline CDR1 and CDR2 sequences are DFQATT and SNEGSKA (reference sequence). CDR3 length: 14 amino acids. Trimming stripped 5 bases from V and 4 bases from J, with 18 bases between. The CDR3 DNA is TGCAGTGCTGGTAGCGTCGGGATTCTATACGAGCAGTACTTC. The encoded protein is CSAGSVGILYEQYF.

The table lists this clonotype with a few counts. The CDR3, as DNA: TGTGCCAGCAGCTTAGGGGACAGGGCCTCTGGAAACACCATATATTTT. Protein product: CASSLGDRASGNTIYF. The rearrangement joins TRBV7-9 to TRBJ1-3; 9 bases map to TRBD1. Germline V gene sequence: CDR1 SEHNR, CDR2 FQNEAQ (reference sequence). Trimming took 1 base from V and 0 from J; bases not matched to a gene: 1. This CDR3 comprises 16 residues. Full variable domain (rest looked up from reference TRBV7-9 and TRBJ1-3): DTGVSQNPRHKITKRGQNVTFRCDPISEHNRLYWYRQTLGQGPEFLTYFQNEAQLEKSRLLSDRFSAERPKGSFSTLEIQRTEQGDSAMYLCASSLGDRASGNTIYFGEGSWLTVV.

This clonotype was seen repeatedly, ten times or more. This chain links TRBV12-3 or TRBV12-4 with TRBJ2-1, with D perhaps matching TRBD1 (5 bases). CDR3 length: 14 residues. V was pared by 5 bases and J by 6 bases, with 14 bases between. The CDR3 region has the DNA TGTGCCAGCAGTCCTCAGGGTCCTTCCAATGAGCAGTTCTTC. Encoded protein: CASSPQGPSNEQFF.

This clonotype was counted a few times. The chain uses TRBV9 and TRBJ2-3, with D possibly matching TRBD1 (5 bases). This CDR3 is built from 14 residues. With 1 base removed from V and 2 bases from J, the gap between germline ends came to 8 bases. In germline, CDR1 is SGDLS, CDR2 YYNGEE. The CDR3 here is CASSVQGNTDTQYF. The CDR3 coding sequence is TGTGCCAGCAGCGTACAGGGAAACACAGATACGCAGTATTTT.

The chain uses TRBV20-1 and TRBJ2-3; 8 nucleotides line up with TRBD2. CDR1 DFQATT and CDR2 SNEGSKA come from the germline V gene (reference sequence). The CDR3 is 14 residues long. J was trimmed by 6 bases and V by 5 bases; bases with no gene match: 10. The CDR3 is CSAAVAGQGDTQYF. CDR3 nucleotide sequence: TGCAGTGCTGCCGTAGCGGGGCAAGGGGATACGCAGTATTTT.

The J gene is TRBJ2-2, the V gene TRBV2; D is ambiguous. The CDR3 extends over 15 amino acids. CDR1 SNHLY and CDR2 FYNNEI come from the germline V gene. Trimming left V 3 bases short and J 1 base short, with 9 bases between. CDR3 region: CASSESRRNTGELFF. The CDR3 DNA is TGTGCCAGCAGTGAGAGCAGGCGGAACACCGGGGAGCTGTTTTTT.

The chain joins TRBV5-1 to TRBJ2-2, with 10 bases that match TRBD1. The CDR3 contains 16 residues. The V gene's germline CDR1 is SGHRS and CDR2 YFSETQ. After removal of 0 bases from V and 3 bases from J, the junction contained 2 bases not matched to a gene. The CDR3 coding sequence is TGCGCCAGCAGCTTGGTGGGACAGGGGTACACCGGGGAGCTGTTTTTT. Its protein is CASSLVGQGYTGELFF.

The CDR3 here is CASSQTSAGVVRYNEQFF. The CDR3 DNA sequence: TGTGCCAGCAGCCAGACTAGCGCCGGAGTTGTTCGCTACAATGAGCAGTTCTTC. This chain links TRBV14 with TRBJ2-1; 8 positions match TRBD2. Trimming at V came to 3 bases and at J to 3 bases, leaving 13 bases not matched to a gene. CDR3 length: 18 residues. Germline V lookup: CDR1 SGHDN, CDR2 FVKESK.

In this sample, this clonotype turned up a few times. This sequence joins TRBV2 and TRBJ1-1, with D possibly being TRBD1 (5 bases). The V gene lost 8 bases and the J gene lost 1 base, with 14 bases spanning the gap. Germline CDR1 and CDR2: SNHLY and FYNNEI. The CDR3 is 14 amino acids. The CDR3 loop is CASGLLQGNTEAFF. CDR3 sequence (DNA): TGTGCCAGCGGTTTACTCCAGGGGAACACTGAAGCTTTCTTT.

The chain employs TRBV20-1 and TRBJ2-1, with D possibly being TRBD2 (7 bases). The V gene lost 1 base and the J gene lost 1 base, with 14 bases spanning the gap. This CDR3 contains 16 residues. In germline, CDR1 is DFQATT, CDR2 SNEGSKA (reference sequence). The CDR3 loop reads CSARVSGGQSYNEQFF. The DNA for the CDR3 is TGCAGTGCTAGAGTTTCCGGGGGGCAGTCCTACAATGAGCAGTTCTTC.

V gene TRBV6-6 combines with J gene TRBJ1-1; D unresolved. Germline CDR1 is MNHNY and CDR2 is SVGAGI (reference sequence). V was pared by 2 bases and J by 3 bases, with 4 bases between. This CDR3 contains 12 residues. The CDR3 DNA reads TGTGCCAGCAGTTACCACGACACTGAAGCTTTCTTT. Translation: CASSYHDTEAFF.

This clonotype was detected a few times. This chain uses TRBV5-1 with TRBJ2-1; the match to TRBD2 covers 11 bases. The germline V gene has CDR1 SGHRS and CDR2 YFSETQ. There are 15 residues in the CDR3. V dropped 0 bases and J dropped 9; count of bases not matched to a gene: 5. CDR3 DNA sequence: TGCGCCAGCAGCTTGGTGTCTAGCGGGGGGACTGAGCAGTTCTTC. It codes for CASSLVSSGGTEQFF.

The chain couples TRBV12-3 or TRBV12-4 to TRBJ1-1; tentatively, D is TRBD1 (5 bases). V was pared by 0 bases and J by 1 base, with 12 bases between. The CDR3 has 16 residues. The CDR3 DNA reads TGTGCCAGCAGTTTAGCGCGGGGACGGGCGAACACTGAAGCTTTCTTT. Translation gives CASSLARGRANTEAFF.

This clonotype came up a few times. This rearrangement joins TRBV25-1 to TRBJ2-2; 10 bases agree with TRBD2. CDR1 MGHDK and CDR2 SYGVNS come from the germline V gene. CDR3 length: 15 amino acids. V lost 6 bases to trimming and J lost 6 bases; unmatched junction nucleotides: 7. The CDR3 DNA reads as TGTGCCAGCAGGCCCAGGACTAGCGGTCCCGGGGAGCTGTTTTTT. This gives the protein CASRPRTSGPGELFF.

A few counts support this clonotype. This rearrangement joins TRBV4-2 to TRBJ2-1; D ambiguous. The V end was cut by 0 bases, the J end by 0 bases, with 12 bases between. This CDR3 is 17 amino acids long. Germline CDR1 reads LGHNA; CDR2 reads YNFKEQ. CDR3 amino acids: CASSQDLLGSSYNEQFF. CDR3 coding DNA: TGTGCCAGCAGCCAAGATCTTCTGGGTAGCTCCTACAATGAGCAGTTCTTC.